Detailed here is one T cell receptor beta chain. Its target is unknown. PCR primers comprised 60 Vbeta and 13 Jbeta primers. Produced via immunoSEQ multiplex PCR; TCRdb's table is partial and in-frame only. The top ten hold about 1.5% of the sample, which has some 130,000 clones, almost 80% seen once. Trimming took 6 bases from V and 7 from J, leaving 16 bases between them. This CDR3 contains 13 residues. The germline CDR1 and CDR2 sequences are SNHLY and FYNNEI. This entry belongs to a study of cytomegalovirus exposure and HLA in healthy donors. Study-wide points: In vitro confirmation showed three CMV-associated chains to be CMV antigen specific. Researchers reportedly found TCR beta sequences accurately predicted most subjects' HLA-A and HLA-B alleles. Solely CMV serostatus was available to characterize immune exposure. Across donors, most TCRs were seen rarely, yet some public ones were widespread.

The sample consisted of PBMCs. The V and J genes are TRBV2 and TRBJ2-7, with a tentative D call TRBD1 (5 bases). The receptor comes from a female donor in good health and CMV-seronegative. CDR3 in DNA: TGTGCCAGCAGAGGCTGGACAAGTGAAGAGCAGTACTTC. It specifies CASRGWTSEEQYF.